Listed below are T cell receptor beta chains from one sample, sequenced in a study of control samples from healthy donors and cancer patients. Assay used: immunoSEQ multiplex PCR; TCRdb lists only in-frame clones, some missing. The sample consists of hundreds of thousands of clones, almost 85% of them appearing once. Material: PBMCs. The receptors were sampled from a woman in her sixties with lung cancer. Both conserved end residues are part of each CDR3. The D gene is left open where the match is weak. Clone size is stated in some rows and not others, as once, few, many or a class when expanded.

v_gene: TRBV6-1
d_gene: TRBD2
abundance: NA
j_gene: TRBJ2-7
CDR3nt: TGTGCCAGCAGTGGACTAGCGGGACAAGACTCCTACGAGCAGTACTTC
CDR3aa: CASSGLAGQDSYEQYF

v_gene: TRBV2
d_gene: TRBD2
abundance: NA
j_gene: TRBJ2-7
CDR3nt: TGTGCCAGCAGTGAAGGGAGCGGGAGTTCCTACGAGCAGTACTTC
CDR3aa: CASSEGSGSSYEQYF

v_gene: TRBV21-1
d_gene: NA
abundance: NA
j_gene: TRBJ1-6
CDR3nt: TGTGCCAGCAGCAAAGGGGCGGGATGTGGACCGACCCGGGATTCACCCCTCCACTTT
CDR3aa: CASSKGAGCGPTRDSPLHF

v_gene: TRBV19
d_gene: TRBD2
abundance: NA
j_gene: TRBJ2-5
CDR3nt: TGTGCCAGTAGGAGACATGGGACTAGCGGGGGTTGGGAGACCCAGTACTTC
CDR3aa: CASRRHGTSGGWETQYF

v_gene: TRBV11-2
d_gene: NA
abundance: NA
j_gene: TRBJ2-5
CDR3nt: TGTGCCAGCAGCATCAACACGGCTGGGACCCAGTACTTC
CDR3aa: CASSINTAGTQYF

v_gene: TRBV2
d_gene: TRBD1
abundance: NA
j_gene: TRBJ1-2
CDR3nt: TGTGCCAGCAGTCTCGTACCGGGACAGGGTGGGGGTAACTATGGCTACACCTTC
CDR3aa: CASSLVPGQGGGNYGYTF

v_gene: TRBV6-2/TRBV6-3
d_gene: NA
abundance: NA
j_gene: TRBJ1-1
CDR3nt: TGTGCCAGCAGTTACGGTGGGACGGAGAACACTGAAGCTTTCTTT
CDR3aa: CASSYGGTENTEAFF

v_gene: TRBV28
d_gene: TRBD1
abundance: NA
j_gene: TRBJ2-3
CDR3nt: TGTGCCAGCAGTTTCTTAACCGGGACAGGGGACACAGATACGCAGTATTTT
CDR3aa: CASSFLTGTGDTDTQYF

v_gene: TRBV12-3/TRBV12-4
d_gene: NA
abundance: NA
j_gene: TRBJ1-2
CDR3nt: TGTGCCAGCAGCCAATCCGGCCTTGGCTACACCTTC
CDR3aa: CASSQSGLGYTF

v_gene: TRBV27
d_gene: NA
abundance: NA
j_gene: TRBJ2-1
CDR3nt: TGTGCCAGCAGGTCCTCGGGGAGCTCCTACAATGAGCAGTTCTTC
CDR3aa: CASRSSGSSYNEQFF

v_gene: TRBV27
d_gene: TRBD2
abundance: NA
j_gene: TRBJ2-3
CDR3nt: TGTGCCAGCAGTTCCCCCCCCGGGAAAGGACTAGCGGGAGGGTCGACAGATACGCAGTATTTT
CDR3aa: CASSSPPGKGLAGGSTDTQYF

v_gene: TRBV7-8
d_gene: NA
abundance: NA
j_gene: TRBJ1-1
CDR3nt: TGTGCCAGCAGCTCCCTGCTGAACACTGAAGCTTTCTTT
CDR3aa: CASSSLLNTEAFF

v_gene: TRBV5-1
d_gene: NA
abundance: NA
j_gene: TRBJ1-4
CDR3nt: TGCGCCAGCAGCTTGTTCGGGAGCCTTAATGAAAAACTGTTTTTT
CDR3aa: CASSLFGSLNEKLFF

v_gene: TRBV2
d_gene: NA
abundance: few
j_gene: TRBJ1-4
CDR3nt: TGTGCCAGCGGGAGGCGCTCCGATGAAAAACTGTTTTTT
CDR3aa: CASGRRSDEKLFF

v_gene: TRBV3-1/TRBV3-2
d_gene: TRBD1
abundance: NA
j_gene: TRBJ1-6
CDR3nt: TGTGCCAGCAGCTCGGGACAGCATAATTCACCCCTCCACTTT
CDR3aa: CASSSGQHNSPLHF

v_gene: TRBV10-3
d_gene: NA
abundance: NA
j_gene: TRBJ2-1
CDR3nt: TGTGCCATCAGGCTCGACAGTGACCCTTTTAATGAGCAGTTCTTC
CDR3aa: CAIRLDSDPFNEQFF

v_gene: TRBV29-1
d_gene: NA
abundance: NA
j_gene: TRBJ1-5
CDR3nt: TGCAGCGCGGGGGGAGGCAATCAGCCCCAGCATTTT
CDR3aa: CSAGGGNQPQHF

v_gene: TRBV6-1
d_gene: TRBD1
abundance: NA
j_gene: TRBJ1-2
CDR3nt: TGTGCCAGCAGTGAAGCGGAGACAGGGGGCTATGGCTACACCTTC
CDR3aa: CASSEAETGGYGYTF

v_gene: TRBV11-2
d_gene: TRBD1
abundance: NA
j_gene: TRBJ2-7
CDR3nt: TGTGCCAGCAGCATAGGGACAGGGAGGTACGAGCAGTACTTC
CDR3aa: CASSIGTGRYEQYF